This TCR beta chain was recovered during a study of T-cell reconstitution after alpha-beta-depleted transplantation in children. General study points: Counts and diversity of T cells one year after transplant came mostly from newly produced T cells. Expanded graft clones, several hundred of them, were reportedly the source of alpha-beta T cells about two months after transplant. Day-60 TCRbeta diversity that was high in some patients was derived from surviving recipient T cells and thymic progenitors.

The table lists this clonotype with many counts. Its target is unknown. Unique molecular identifiers were incorporated during preparation of the TCRbeta library. In TCRdb, the PCR reads were re-called with MiXCR into one record per CDR3 protein. The sample has about 460,000 distinct CDR3 sequences; roughly 10% are singletons. Germline V gene sequence: CDR1 SGHRS, CDR2 YFSETQ. Between the trimmed V and J ends, which lost 2 bases and 6 bases, there was a span of 17 bases. The CDR3 has 15 amino acids. The TCR sequence derives from a female patient between 2 and 15 years old who had a stem cell transplant for aplastic anemia, so the T cells may come from the graft donor. Sample: PBMCs, mostly from graft donor cells, taken 180 days after TCRalphabeta/CD19-depleted stem cell transplant. J is TRBJ1-1 and V is TRBV5-1, with D unclear. In nucleotides, the CDR3 is TGCGCCAGCAGCTTCGCGATCGTGGACTCATCTGAAGCTTTCTTT. Translated: CASSFAIVDSSEAFF.